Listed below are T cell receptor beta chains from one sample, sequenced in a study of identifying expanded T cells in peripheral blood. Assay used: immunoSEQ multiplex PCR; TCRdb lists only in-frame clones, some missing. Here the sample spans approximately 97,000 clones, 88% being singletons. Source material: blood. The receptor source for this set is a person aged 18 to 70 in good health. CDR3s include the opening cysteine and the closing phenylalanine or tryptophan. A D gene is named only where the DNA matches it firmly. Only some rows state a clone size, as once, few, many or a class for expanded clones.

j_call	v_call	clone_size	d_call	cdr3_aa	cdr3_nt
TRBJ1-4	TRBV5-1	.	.	CASSLNGQGLGSANEKLFF	TGCGCCAGCAGCTTGAATGGGCAGGGGCTCGGCTCGGCTAATGAAAAACTGTTTTTT
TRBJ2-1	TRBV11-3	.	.	CASSRTGFTNEQFF	TGTGCCAGCAGCAGAACAGGTTTCACGAATGAGCAGTTCTTC
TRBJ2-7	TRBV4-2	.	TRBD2	CASSQDLAGRDEQYF	TGTGCCAGCAGCCAAGATTTAGCGGGCAGGGACGAGCAGTACTTC
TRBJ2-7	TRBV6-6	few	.	CASREQGTPHEQYF	TGTGCCAGCAGGGAACAGGGTACCCCACACGAGCAGTACTTC
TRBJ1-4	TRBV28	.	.	CASGKGGAGDEKLFF	TGTGCCAGCGGAAAAGGGGGGGCCGGGGATGAAAAACTGTTTTTT
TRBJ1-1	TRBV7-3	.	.	CASSLTVNTEAFF	TGTGCCAGCAGCTTAACTGTGAACACTGAAGCTTTCTTT
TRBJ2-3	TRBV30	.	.	CAWSPLDTQYF	TGTGCCTGGAGTCCCTTAGATACGCAGTATTTT
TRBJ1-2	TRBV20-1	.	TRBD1	CSADRKGYTF	TGCAGTGCGGACAGGAAAGGCTACACCTTC
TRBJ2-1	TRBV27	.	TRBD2	CASSSGLAGGITYNEQFF	TGTGCCAGCAGTTCGGGACTAGCGGGAGGGATCACCTACAATGAGCAGTTCTTC
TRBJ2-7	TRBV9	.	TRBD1	CASSPETGVEQYF	TGTGCCAGCAGCCCCGAGACAGGGGTCGAGCAGTACTTC
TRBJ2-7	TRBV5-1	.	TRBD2	CASRQLAGGTEQYF	TGCGCCAGCAGACAACTAGCGGGAGGTACCGAGCAGTACTTC
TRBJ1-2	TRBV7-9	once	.	CASSRDNNYGYTF	TGTGCCAGCAGCCGGGACAACAACTATGGCTACACCTTC
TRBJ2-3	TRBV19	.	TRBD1	CASTRRTGLSTDTQYF	TGTGCCAGTACCCGGCGGACAGGGCTAAGCACAGATACGCAGTATTTT
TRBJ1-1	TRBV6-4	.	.	CASSDSEGLPLTEAFF	TGTGCCAGCAGTGACTCTGAGGGGTTACCCCTGACTGAAGCTTTCTTT
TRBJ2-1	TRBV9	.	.	CASSTRLGEQFF	TGTGCCAGCAGCACCCGGTTGGGAGAGCAGTTCTTC
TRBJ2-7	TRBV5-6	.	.	CASSLWPPYEQYF	TGTGCCAGCAGCTTGTGGCCCCCCTACGAGCAGTACTTC
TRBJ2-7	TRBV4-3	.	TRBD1	CASSQSRTGTYEQYF	TGCGCCAGCAGCCAGTCACGGACAGGGACCTACGAGCAGTACTTC
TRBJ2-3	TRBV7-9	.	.	CASSFGAEGTDTQYF	TGTGCCAGCAGCTTTGGGGCAGAGGGCACAGATACGCAGTATTTT
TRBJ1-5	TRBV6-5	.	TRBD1	CASSYLSDRGSQPQHF	TGTGCCAGCAGTTACCTTAGTGACAGGGGATCCCAGCCCCAGCATTTT
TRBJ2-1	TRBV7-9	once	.	CASSPPSYNEQFF	TGTGCCAGCAGCCCCCCAAGTTACAATGAGCAGTTCTTC
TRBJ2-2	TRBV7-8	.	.	CASSFVGGELFF	TGTGCCAGCAGCTTTGTTGGCGGGGAGCTGTTTTTT
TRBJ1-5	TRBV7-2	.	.	CASSLVFQNNQPQHF	TGTGCCAGCAGCTTAGTGTTTCAAAACAATCAGCCCCAGCATTTT
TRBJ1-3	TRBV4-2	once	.	CASSQHLNTIYF	TGTGCCAGCAGCCAACATTTGAACACCATATATTTT
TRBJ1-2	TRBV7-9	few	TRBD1	CASSPPGQLPVYGYTF	TGTGCCAGCAGCCCACCGGGACAGCTACCTGTCTATGGCTACACCTTC
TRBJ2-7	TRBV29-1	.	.	CSVDAGGPNYEQYF	TGCAGCGTTGACGCTGGGGGCCCCAACTACGAGCAGTACTTC
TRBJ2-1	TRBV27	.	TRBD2	CANRWLLAGAYNEQFF	TGTGCCAACCGCTGGTTGCTAGCGGGAGCCTACAATGAGCAGTTCTTC
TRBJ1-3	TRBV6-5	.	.	CASSYGLGSGNTIYF	TGTGCCAGCAGTTACGGTCTGGGGTCGGGAAACACCATATATTTT
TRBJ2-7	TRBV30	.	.	CAWSVGGSHFSLNYEQYF	TGTGCCTGGAGTGTAGGTGGCAGCCACTTCTCCTTAAACTACGAGCAGTACTTC
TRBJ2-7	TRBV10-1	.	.	CASRTKVWGLYEQYF	TGCGCCAGCAGGACGAAAGTTTGGGGCTTATACGAGCAGTACTTC
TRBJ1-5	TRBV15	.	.	CATSRGQQNQPQHF	TGTGCCACCAGCAGAGGACAGCAGAATCAGCCCCAGCATTTT
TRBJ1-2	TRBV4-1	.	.	CASSQDRNSNYGYTF	TGCGCCAGCAGCCAAGATCGGAACAGCAACTATGGCTACACCTTC
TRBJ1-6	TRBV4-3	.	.	CASSPKREGVSPLHF	TGCGCCAGCAGCCCCAAGAGGGAGGGGGTCTCACCCCTCCACTTT
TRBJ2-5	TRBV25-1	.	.	CASSDWTAAGLSQETQYF	TGTGCCAGCAGTGATTGGACCGCGGCGGGACTGAGCCAAGAGACCCAGTACTTC
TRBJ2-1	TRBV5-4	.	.	CASSLEWVNEQFF	TGTGCCAGCAGCTTGGAATGGGTCAATGAGCAGTTCTTC
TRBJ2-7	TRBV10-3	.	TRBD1	CATTGTGTREQYF	TGTGCCACCACCGGGACAGGGACACGCGAGCAGTACTTC
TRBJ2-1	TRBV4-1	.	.	CASSPTGYNEQFF	TGCGCCAGCAGCCCGACTGGATACAATGAGCAGTTCTTC
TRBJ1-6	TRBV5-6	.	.	CASTGAENSPLHF	TGTGCCAGCACTGGGGCGGAGAATTCACCCCTCCACTTT
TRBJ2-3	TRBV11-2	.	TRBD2	CASSPGTSGIVGDTQYF	TGTGCCAGCAGCCCCGGGACTAGCGGGATAGTGGGAGATACGCAGTATTTT
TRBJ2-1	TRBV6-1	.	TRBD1	CASQDRVHYNEQFF	TGTGCCAGCCAGGACAGGGTCCACTACAATGAGCAGTTCTTC
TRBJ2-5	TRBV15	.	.	CATSRVAWGQETQYF	TGTGCCACCAGCAGAGTCGCCTGGGGGCAAGAGACCCAGTACTTC
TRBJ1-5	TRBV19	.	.	CASSIRLNSNQPQHF	TGTGCCAGTAGTATTAGACTGAATAGCAATCAGCCCCAGCATTTT
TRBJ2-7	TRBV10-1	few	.	CATGANEQYF	TGCGCCACAGGGGCGAACGAGCAGTACTTC
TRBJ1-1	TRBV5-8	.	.	CASSLERSTEAFF	TGTGCCAGCAGCTTGGAACGGAGCACCGAAGCTTTCTTT
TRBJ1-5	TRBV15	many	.	CATSNPGEGNQPQHF	TGTGCCACCAGCAACCCCGGGGAGGGCAATCAGCCCCAGCATTTT
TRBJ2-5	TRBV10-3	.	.	CAISSGGAGETQYF	TGTGCCATCAGTTCTGGGGGAGCTGGGGAGACCCAGTACTTC
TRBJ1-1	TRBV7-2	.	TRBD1	CASSPGQGVYEAFF	TGTGCCAGCAGCCCAGGACAGGGAGTGTATGAAGCTTTCTTT
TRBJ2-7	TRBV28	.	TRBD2	CASRGLAGRSYEQYF	TGTGCCAGCAGGGGTCTAGCGGGGCGGTCCTACGAGCAGTACTTC
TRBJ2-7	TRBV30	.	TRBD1	CAWQNQGAYEQYF	TGTGCCTGGCAGAACCAGGGGGCCTACGAGCAGTACTTC
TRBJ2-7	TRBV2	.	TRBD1	CASSPGTGPHEQYF	TGTGCCAGCAGTCCCGGGACAGGGCCCCACGAGCAGTACTTC
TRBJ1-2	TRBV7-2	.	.	CASSPRAGDLYGYTF	TGTGCCAGCAGCCCGAGGGCAGGGGACCTTTATGGCTACACCTTC